Shown below are 26 T cell receptor beta chains from a single sample sequenced in a study of T cells in Graves' hyperthyroidism and ophthalmopathy. Amplified TCR beta CDR3 regions came from RNA transcripts. HTBI primers were used for first-round RT-PCR of the TCR CDR3. TCRdb used MiXCR to reprocess the multiplex PCR reads, holding one entry per CDR3 protein. The sample carries around 420,000 distinct CDR3 sequences, about a sixth recorded once. Specimen: blood. Source of these receptors: a woman under 30 with Graves' hyperthyroidism.

The chain couples TRBV11-2 to TRBJ2-1; TRBD1 matches at 9 bases. The CDR3 has 16 amino acids. Germline V gene lookup returns CDR1 SGHAT and CDR2 FQNNGV. J was trimmed by 6 bases and V by 6 bases; bases with no gene match: 12. CDR3 nucleotide sequence: TGTGCCAGCAGACCCCCCCGGGACAGGGAGGGCAATGAGCAGTTCTTC. It codes for CASRPPRDREGNEQFF.

This clonotype was picked up many times. This chain uses TRBV2 with TRBJ1-1; TRBD1 might be the D (6 bases). Germline V gene data show CDR1 as SNHLY and CDR2 as FYNNEI. The CDR3 is made up of 16 amino acids. V dropped 1 base and J dropped 4 bases, with 16 bases sitting between them. CDR3 amino acids: CASSEEMGAVSTEAFF. CDR3 nucleotide sequence: TGTGCCAGCAGTGAAGAGATGGGGGCGGTGAGCACTGAAGCTTTCTTT.

The table lists this clonotype with many counts. V is TRBV5-1 and J is TRBJ2-3; D is unresolved. CDR1 is SGHRS, CDR2 YFSETQ, per germline. The CDR3 runs 13 residues. Trimming removed 4 bases from V and 5 bases from J, with 11 bases in between. The CDR3 DNA is TGCGCCAGCAGCCCCCTTCGTTTAGATACGCAGTATTTT. Its protein product is CASSPLRLDTQYF.

The table lists this clonotype with many counts. This sequence joins TRBV11-2 and TRBJ2-3, with 14 positions matching TRBD2. The CDR3 length is 16 residues. With 5 bases clipped from V and 3 bases from J, the junction kept 4 bases outside the gene matches. Germline V lookup: CDR1 SGHAT, CDR2 FQNNGV. CDR3: CASSRTSGRTTDTQYF. Here the CDR3 DNA reads TGTGCCAGCAGCCGGACTAGCGGGAGGACTACAGATACGCAGTATTTT.

This clonotype has at least ten counts. The chain combines TRBV28 with TRBJ2-1, with TRBD1 identical over 12 bases. Germline CDR1 reads MDHEN; CDR2 reads SYDVKM. The CDR3 runs to 16 residues. V gave up 4 bases and J gave up 8 bases; unmatched junction bases: 9. The CDR3 reads CASSYTGTGGGDEQFF. The CDR3 DNA reads as TGTGCCAGCAGTTACACCGGGACAGGGGGCGGCGATGAGCAGTTCTTC.

The J gene is TRBJ2-1, the V gene TRBV27, with a tentative D call TRBD2 (6 bases). The length of the CDR3 is 17 residues. The V gene's germline CDR1 is MNHEY and CDR2 SMNVEV (reference sequence). Trimming cost V 7 bases and J 4 bases, with 23 bases left between them. The CDR3 reads CASKSVYRGTPYNEQFF. The CDR3 nucleotides are TGTGCCAGCAAGTCGGTTTATCGCGGGACCCCTTACAATGAGCAGTTCTTC.

There are many counts of this clonotype. V and J are TRBV12-3 or TRBV12-4 and TRBJ2-7; 7 bases agree with TRBD1. The V segment lost 6 bases and the J segment 3 bases; nucleotides outside the gene matches: 8. The CDR3 length is 14 residues. The DNA of the CDR3 is TGTGCCAGCAGGACACCGGGACAGCACTACGAGCAGTACTTC. Amino acids: CASRTPGQHYEQYF.

This clonotype showed up just a few times. The genes are TRBV7-9 and TRBJ2-7; D may be TRBD2 (5 bases). The V gene lost 1 base and the J gene lost 6 bases, with 10 bases spanning the gap. The germline CDR1 and CDR2 sequences are SEHNR and FQNEAQ (reference sequence). This CDR3 is built from 13 residues. The CDR3 spells CASSLGVTTEQYF. The CDR3 nucleotides read TGTGCCAGCAGCTTAGGCGTGACTACCGAGCAGTACTTC.

The chain employs TRBV4-1 and TRBJ2-7, with TRBD2 matching over 13 bases. Germline V gene sequence: CDR1 MGHRA, CDR2 YSYEKL. This CDR3 region has 19 residues. J gave up 2 bases and V 2 bases, and 12 bases lay outside the gene matches. The CDR3 sequence: CASSQSSGLAGAFAYEQYF. The CDR3 nucleotides are TGCGCCAGCAGCCAATCCAGCGGACTAGCGGGAGCTTTTGCCTACGAGCAGTACTTC.

The V gene is TRBV19, the J gene TRBJ2-3; a weak D match, TRBD2 (5 bases). Germline lookup yields CDR1 LNHDA and CDR2 SQIVND (reference sequence). The CDR3 contains 14 residues. Trimming cost V 4 bases and J 6 bases, with 14 bases left between them. The CDR3 DNA reads as TGTGCCAGTAGTAAGGAGGCCACGGGGGATACGCAGTATTTT. Protein product: CASSKEATGDTQYF.

In its sample, this clonotype was seen many times. This chain joins TRBV20-1 and TRBJ1-1; TRBD1 matches 7 bases. The trim removed 4 bases at V and 0 bases at J, leaving 11 bases unmatched. Per the germline V gene, CDR1 is DFQATT and CDR2 is SNEGSKA (reference sequence). The CDR3 runs 16 residues. The CDR3: CSAIPRQGVVNTEAFF. CDR3 sequence (DNA): TGCAGTGCTATTCCCCGGCAGGGGGTAGTGAACACTGAAGCTTTCTTT.

This clonotype has a handful of counts. V and J are TRBV5-1 and TRBJ2-1, with 11 positions matching TRBD2. From germline, CDR1 is SGHRS and CDR2 YFSETQ. This CDR3 is built from 15 residues. With V trimmed by 4 bases and J by 2 bases, 2 bases remained unmatched. CDR3 residues: CASSPGLAAYNEQFF. The CDR3 bases are TGCGCCAGCAGCCCGGGACTAGCGGCCTACAATGAGCAGTTCTTC. The variable domain in full, with the rest retrieved from reference TRBV5-1 and TRBJ2-1, is KAGVTQTPRYLIKTRGQQVTLSCSPISGHRSVSWYQQTPGQGLQFLFEYFSETQRNKGNFPGRFSGRQFSNSRSEMNVSTLELGDSALYLCASSPGLAAYNEQFFGPGTRLTVL.

This clonotype was found many times. The V call is TRBV2, the J call TRBJ1-1; TRBD1 matches 7 bases. Germline V CDR1 and CDR2: SNHLY, FYNNEI. This CDR3 is 14 amino acids long. Trimming cost V 4 bases and J 7 bases; bases outside gene matches: 9. This CDR3 is CASSGSQGEVEAFF. CDR3 DNA sequence: TGTGCCAGCAGTGGTAGTCAGGGGGAGGTTGAAGCTTTCTTT.

Judged by abundance, this clonotype is medium-sized (0.01 to 0.1%). The chain employs TRBV18 and TRBJ1-1, with 7 bases aligning to TRBD1. CDR1 and CDR2 (germline): KGHSH, LQKENI. J lost 7 bases, V lost 4 bases, and 6 bases had no gene match. This CDR3 spans 13 amino acids. The CDR3: CASSLYGTDEAFF. As DNA, the CDR3 is TGTGCCAGCTCACTTTACGGGACAGATGAAGCTTTCTTT.

This clonotype showed up many times. The rearrangement joins TRBV2 to TRBJ1-2; D is ambiguous. V was clipped by 4 bases and J by 8 bases, with 14 bases between them. From germline, CDR1 is SNHLY and CDR2 FYNNEI. This CDR3 has 13 amino acids. CDR3 bases: TGTGCCAGCAGTGGTTCTCGGGTTGGAGGCTACACCTTC. Translating gives CASSGSRVGGYTF.

This clonotype was seen ten or more times. The chain uses TRBV2 and TRBJ1-6, with 8 bases identical to TRBD1. Germline assignment: CDR1 SNHLY and CDR2 FYNNEI. V shed 6 bases, J shed 8 bases, and the junction held 6 bases outside the gene matches. The CDR3 runs 14 residues. CDR3 DNA sequence: TGTGCCAGCAGGCCGGGACAGGTGGATTCACCCCTCCACTTT. Encoded protein: CASRPGQVDSPLHF.

At least ten counts were recorded for this clonotype. The chain uses TRBV5-1 and TRBJ1-1, with a possible D match to TRBD1 (6 bases). The CDR3 consists of 16 residues. The germline V gene has CDR1 SGHRS and CDR2 YFSETQ. Trimming took 2 bases from V and 0 from J, leaving 14 bases between them. As DNA, the CDR3 is TGCGCCAGCAGCTTCCAGGGGCAGGGCGTGAACACTGAAGCTTTCTTT. This encodes CASSFQGQGVNTEAFF.

In this sample, this clonotype turned up many times. J is TRBJ1-6 and V is TRBV2; D not certain. Trimming left V 0 bases short and J 7 bases short, with 7 bases between. Germline CDR1 is SNHLY and CDR2 is FYNNEI. The CDR3 totals 14 residues. The CDR3 DNA sequence: TGTGCCAGCAGTGAAGCTGGGCGGAATTCACCCCTCCACTTT. Translating it yields CASSEAGRNSPLHF.

This clonotype was counted ten times or more. The gene calls are TRBV3-1 and TRBJ1-2; a possible D gene is TRBD1 (6 bases). Germline CDR1 reads LGHDT; CDR2 reads YNNKEL (reference sequence). This CDR3 is 15 amino acids long. V lost 5 bases and J 1 base, leaving 14 bases between the germline ends. The CDR3 sequence: CASSFHREVNYGYTF. DNA of the CDR3: TGTGCCAGCAGCTTCCACAGGGAAGTTAACTATGGCTACACCTTC.

This clonotype appeared many times. The chain couples TRBV3-1 to TRBJ1-1; D is unclear. Germline V gene lookup returns CDR1 LGHDT and CDR2 YNNKEL (reference sequence). V was clipped by 0 bases and J by 0 bases, with 14 bases between them. This CDR3 is built from 17 residues. CDR3 in DNA: TGTGCCAGCAGCCAAGATAGGATGGGGAAGATGAACACTGAAGCTTTCTTT. Translation gives CASSQDRMGKMNTEAFF. The variable domain in full, with the rest retrieved from reference TRBV3-1 and TRBJ1-1, is DTAVSQTPKYLVTQMGNDKSIKCEQNLGHDTMYWYKQDSKKFLKIMFSYNNKELIINETVPNRFSPKSPDKAHLNLHINSLELGDSAVYFCASSQDRMGKMNTEAFFGQGTRLTVV.

CDR3: CASSMLAGSTDTQYF. The CDR3 nucleotides read TGTGCCAGCAGCATGTTAGCGGGAAGCACAGATACGCAGTATTTT. The chain couples TRBV11-3 to TRBJ2-3; 8 nucleotides agree with TRBD2. CDR1 SGHNT and CDR2 YENEEA come from the germline V gene. This CDR3 has 15 residues. J was trimmed by 0 bases and V by 5 bases; bases with no gene match: 4.

As concerns this clonotype: A much larger clone sits a single nucleotide away, making a read error possible. This likely comes from a read error, as the CDR3 has no conserved phenylalanine or tryptophan at its end. The chain couples TRBV6-5 to TRBJ2-1; the D gene is possibly TRBD2 (5 bases). Germline-derived CDR1 and CDR2 are MNHEY and SVGAGI. Deletions cut 0 bases from V and 3 bases from J, with 12 bases between. This CDR3 is built from 16 residues. The CDR3 nucleotides are TGTGCCAGCAGTTACTCGAAAGTGAGGGTCTACAATGAGCAGTTCTCC. This codes for CASSYSKVRVYNEQFS.

This clonotype was recorded many times. The rearrangement links TRBV3-1 to TRBJ2-7; maybe TRBD2 (5 bases). With 2 bases removed from V and 0 bases from J, the gap between germline ends came to 14 bases. The CDR3 covers 16 residues. Germline V lookup: CDR1 LGHDT, CDR2 YNNKEL (reference sequence). The CDR3: CASSQRRLGSSYEQYF. The CDR3 nucleotides read TGTGCCAGCAGCCAACGCCGCCTTGGGAGCTCCTACGAGCAGTACTTC.

This chain joins TRBV4-3 and TRBJ2-6; unclear D gene. The germline CDR1 and CDR2 sequences are LGHNA and YSLEER. Between the trimmed V and J ends, which lost 0 bases and 0 bases, there was a span of 9 bases. CDR3 size: 17 residues. The DNA of the CDR3 is TGCGCCAGCAGCCAAGATATTGGCGGCTCTGGGGCCAACGTCCTGACTTTC. It specifies CASSQDIGGSGANVLTF.

The chain joins TRBV9 to TRBJ1-1, with unresolved D. CDR3 length equals 15 residues. Deletions cut 4 bases from V and 0 bases from J, with 13 bases between. Germline CDR1 is SGDLS and CDR2 is YYNGEE. The DNA for the CDR3 is TGTGCCAGCAGCCCCTTCGGAGGCATGAACACTGAAGCTTTCTTT. Its protein is CASSPFGGMNTEAFF.

Comments on this clonotype: A much larger clone is a single base away; this may be a read error. The chain recombines TRBV28 with TRBJ1-1; D is unresolved. From germline, CDR1 is MDHEN and CDR2 SYDVKM. The CDR3 is 13 amino acids. The CDR3 DNA reads as TGTGTCAGCAGCCCTACCAGTTGGGCTGAAGCTTTCTTT. This encodes CVSSPTSWAEAFF.